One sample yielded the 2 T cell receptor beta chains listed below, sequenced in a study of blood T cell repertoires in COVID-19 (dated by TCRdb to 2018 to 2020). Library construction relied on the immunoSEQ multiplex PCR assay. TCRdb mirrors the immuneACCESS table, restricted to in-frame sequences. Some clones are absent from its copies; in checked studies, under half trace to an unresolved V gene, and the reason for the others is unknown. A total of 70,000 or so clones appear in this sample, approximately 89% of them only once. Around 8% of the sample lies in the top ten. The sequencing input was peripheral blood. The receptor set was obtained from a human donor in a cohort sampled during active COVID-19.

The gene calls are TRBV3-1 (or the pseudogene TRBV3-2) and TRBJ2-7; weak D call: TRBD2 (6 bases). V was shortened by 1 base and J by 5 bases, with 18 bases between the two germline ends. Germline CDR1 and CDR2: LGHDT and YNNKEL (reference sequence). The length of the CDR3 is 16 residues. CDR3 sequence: CASSQGVAGPAHEQYF. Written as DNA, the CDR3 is TGTGCCAGCAGCCAAGGAGTCGCGGGGCCGGCCCACGAGCAGTACTTC.

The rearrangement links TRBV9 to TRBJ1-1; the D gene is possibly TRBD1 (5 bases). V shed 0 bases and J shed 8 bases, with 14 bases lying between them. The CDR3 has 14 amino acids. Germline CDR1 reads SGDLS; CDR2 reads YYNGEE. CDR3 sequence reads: CASSVGRDGYEAFF. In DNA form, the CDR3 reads TGTGCCAGCAGCGTAGGCAGGGATGGATACGAAGCTTTCTTT.